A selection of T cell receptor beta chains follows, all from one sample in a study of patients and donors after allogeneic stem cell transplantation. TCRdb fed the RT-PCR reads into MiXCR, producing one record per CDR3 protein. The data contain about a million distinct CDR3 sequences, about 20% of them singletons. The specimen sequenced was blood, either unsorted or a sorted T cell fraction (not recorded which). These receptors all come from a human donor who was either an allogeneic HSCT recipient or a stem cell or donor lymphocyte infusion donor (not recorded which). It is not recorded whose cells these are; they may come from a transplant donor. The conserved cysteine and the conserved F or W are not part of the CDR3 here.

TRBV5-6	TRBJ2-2	ASSGQLAGELF
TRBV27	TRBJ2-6	ASMGGANVLT
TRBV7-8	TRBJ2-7	ASSLVGPMPYEQY
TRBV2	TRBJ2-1	ASRLDRGRYNEQF
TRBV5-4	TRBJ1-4	ASSHPSGATNEKLF
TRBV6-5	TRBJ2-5	ASSYVGKPKEETQY
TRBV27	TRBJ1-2	ASSFSGDVDYGYT
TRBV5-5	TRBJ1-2	ASSTTGQLYGYT
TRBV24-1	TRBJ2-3	ATSDSQAGTDTQY
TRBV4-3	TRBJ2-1	ASSQEKGHEQF
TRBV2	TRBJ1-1	ASSESGMNTEAF